This TCR beta chain was captured by sequencing in a study of blood T cell repertoires in COVID-19 (dated by TCRdb to the early 2020s). With respect to the entire study: Samples covering the acute and convalescent phases of COVID-19 were provided by collaborators in the United States, Italy and Spain. The prospective study material was composed of cDNA or gDNA derived from T cells, B-cell-depleted T cells, or PBMCs. The dataset comprised deeply sampled blood TCRbeta repertoires from subjects exposed to, actively infected with, or recovered from COVID-19. A freely available public database, intended as a resource for researchers studying the immune response to SARS-CoV-2, is where the repertoires were released. The samples were drawn from two sources: the first 160 participants of the ongoing ImmuneRACE study, and 1,200 or so subjects contributed by 6 global collaborators. The sample metadata nearly always contained a de-identified subject ID, COVID-19 status, age in years and sex. Where available, HLA class I and class II types were obtained from metadata supplied by the sample provider rather than from assay-based typing. Summary of the overall study and its limitations: How much clinical and demographic metadata was included differed by source and by participant, and the metadata was provided uncurated.

The immunoSEQ Assay, a bias-controlled multiplex PCR, was used to amplify TCRbeta CDR3 regions from genomic DNA. The study's processing was this. Nucleated cell counts per sample were estimated from amplification of reference gene primers within the assay. To quantify the absolute abundance of each unique TCRbeta CDR3 rearrangement, sequence reads were collapsed and filtered. For each sample, productive Simpson clonality was calculated as the square root of Simpson's diversity index across productive rearrangements. TCRdb carries this immuneACCESS record with in-frame sequences only. Its versions omit some clonotypes, under half of them owing to an unresolved V gene in the studies checked, with the rest unexplained. The V and J calls and clone size are taken from that table; D and trimming were inferred from the DNA. The sample profile shows around 300,000 clones; around 90% of them were found once. Of the sample, roughly 2.3% falls within the top ten clones.

To note about this clone: This clone's antigen is unknown. No base quality values were provided; no much bigger clone lies one nucleotide off.

Between the V and J ends, shortened by 4 bases and 5 bases respectively, the junction contains 14 bases. CDR1 and CDR2 are drawn from the germline V gene (reference sequence): LNHDA, SQIVND. Its CDR3 holds 14 amino acids, cysteine through phenylalanine. Only the CDR3 part of the read is kept: 42 bases, read in frame from the first base. Whole blood was collected in K2EDTA tubes by collaborating institutions according to the institutions' own protocols. Collaborator samples were shipped for TCRbeta analysis as frozen whole blood, isolated PBMCs, or DNA extracted from either sample type. Sequencing was carried out using peripheral blood. The chain is encoded by TRBV19 joined to TRBJ2-5; the best D guess is TRBD1, with 6 bases matching. This clonotype originated in a man younger than 30 with active or convalescent COVID-19. The CDR3 protein: CASSNRALGETQYF. The DNA sequence follows: TGTGCCAGTAGTAACAGGGCTCTAGGTGAGACCCAGTACTTC.